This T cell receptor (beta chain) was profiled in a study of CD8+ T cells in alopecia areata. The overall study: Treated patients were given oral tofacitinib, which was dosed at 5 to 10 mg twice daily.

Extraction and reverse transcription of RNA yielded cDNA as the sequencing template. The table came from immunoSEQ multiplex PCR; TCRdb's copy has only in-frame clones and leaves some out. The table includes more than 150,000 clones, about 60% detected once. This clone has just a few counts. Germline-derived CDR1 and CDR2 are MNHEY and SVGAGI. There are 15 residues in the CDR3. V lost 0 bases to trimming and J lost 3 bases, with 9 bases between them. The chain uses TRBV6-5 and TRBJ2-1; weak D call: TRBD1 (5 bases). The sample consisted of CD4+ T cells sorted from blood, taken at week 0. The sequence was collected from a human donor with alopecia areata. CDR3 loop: CASSYSGQGYNEQFF. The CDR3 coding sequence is TGTGCCAGCAGTTACTCGGGTCAGGGCTACAATGAGCAGTTCTTC.